These 13 T cell receptor beta chains originate from one sample sequenced in a study of blood T cell repertoires in COVID-19. TCRdb's table, derived via immunoSEQ multiplex PCR, lists solely in-frame clones and lacks some. Counted here are fewer than 350,000 clones, about 89% occurring once; the ten biggest clones make up approximately 7.8%. Sequencing was carried out using peripheral blood. The receptors were gathered from a woman in her forties or fifties who had recovered from COVID-19.

This rearrangement joins TRBV7-2 to TRBJ2-7, with TRBD2 matching 7 bases. This CDR3 comprises 13 residues. The germline gives CDR1 SGHTA, CDR2 FQGNSA. V lost 5 bases to trimming and J lost 8 bases; unmatched junction nucleotides: 9. This chain's CDR3 is CASSTGTIGKQYF. CDR3 DNA: TGTGCCAGCAGCACCGGGACTATAGGGAAGCAGTACTTC.

The gene calls are TRBV6-5 and TRBJ1-1; perhaps TRBD1 as D (5 bases). This CDR3 spans 13 amino acids. The germline V and J ends were trimmed by 6 bases and 5 bases, with 13 bases remaining between them. Germline V gene data show CDR1 as MNHEY and CDR2 as SVGAGI. The CDR3 bases are TGTGCCAGCAGGCAGGGAAGGACAACTGAAGCTTTCTTT. Residues: CASRQGRTTEAFF.

This clone has more than one count but fewer than ten. This rearrangement joins TRBV5-1 to TRBJ2-3; D possibly corresponds to TRBD2 (6 bases). Trimming removed 4 bases from V and 4 bases from J, with 19 bases in between. The germline V gene encodes CDR1 SGHRS and CDR2 YFSETQ. CDR3 length: 16 residues. This CDR3 reads CASSIGGRGLADTQYF. The DNA for the CDR3 is TGCGCCAGCAGCATCGGGGGAAGGGGTTTAGCAGATACGCAGTATTTT.

This chain joins TRBV21-1 and TRBJ2-1; TRBD2 is the table's D call and was not checked against the DNA. TRBV21-1 is deemed a pseudogene. The CDR3 has 16 amino acids. CDR3 amino acids: CASSKYRPSGYNEQFF. Written as DNA, the CDR3 is TGTGCCAGCAGCAAATATCGTCCTAGCGGATACAATGAGCAGTTCTTC.

The chain links TRBV25-1 to TRBJ2-5, with D possibly matching TRBD1 (5 bases). CDR1 is MGHDK and CDR2 is SYGVNS in the germline V gene. V lost 3 bases and J 5 bases, leaving 19 bases between the germline ends. The CDR3 totals 16 residues. The CDR3 reads CASSDLGVTPGETQYF. The CDR3 bases are TGTGCCAGCAGTGATCTAGGGGTAACCCCAGGGGAGACCCAGTACTTC.

The V and J genes are TRBV27 and TRBJ2-2; TRBD1 agrees at 7 bases. The J segment lost 4 bases and the V segment lost 4 bases, leaving 3 bases of the junction unmatched. The CDR3 runs to 14 residues. Germline CDR1 is MNHEY and CDR2 is SMNVEV (reference sequence). CDR3 nucleotide sequence: TGTGCCAGCAGTTCGAGGGGGCCCACCGGGGAGCTGTTTTTT. Its protein is CASSSRGPTGELFF.

This CDR3 is CASSSRLAGLYEQYF. In DNA, the CDR3 is TGCGCCAGCAGCTCAAGACTAGCGGGGCTCTACGAGCAGTACTTC. The chain has TRBV5-1 and TRBJ2-7; TRBD2 matches 11 bases. J lost 3 bases, V lost 3 bases, and 5 bases had no gene match. Germline CDR1 SGHRS, CDR2 YFSETQ. The CDR3 runs to 15 residues. Full variable domain (rest looked up from reference TRBV5-1 and TRBJ2-7): KAGVTQTPRYLIKTRGQQVTLSCSPISGHRSVSWYQQTPGQGLQFLFEYFSETQRNKGNFPGRFSGRQFSNSRSEMNVSTLELGDSALYLCASSSRLAGLYEQYFGPGTRLTVT.

This chain joins TRBV18 and TRBJ2-5, with no clear D. Per the germline V gene, CDR1 is KGHSH and CDR2 is LQKENI. CDR3 length: 12 residues. Trimming took off 4 bases at V and 2 bases at J, with 5 bases between the two ends. For the CDR3, the DNA is TGTGCCAGCTCACTCCTTCAAGAGACCCAGTACTTC. Amino acids: CASSLLQETQYF.

The chain carries TRBV24-1 and TRBJ2-1; 8 nucleotides agree with TRBD2. This CDR3 contains 16 residues. The trim removed 4 bases at V and 4 bases at J, leaving 8 bases unmatched. Germline CDR1 is KGHDR and CDR2 is SFDVKD. The CDR3 spells CATSESSGRGYNEQFF. CDR3 coding DNA: TGTGCCACCAGTGAGTCAAGCGGGAGAGGGTACAATGAGCAGTTCTTC.

This chain links TRBV5-1 with TRBJ2-1; 9 nucleotides match TRBD1. Germline V gene lookup returns CDR1 SGHRS and CDR2 YFSETQ. The CDR3 contains 15 residues. Losses at the gene ends were 4 bases for V and 1 base for J; bases not matched to a gene: 3. The CDR3 nucleotides read TGCGCCAGCAGCGTGGGGACAGGGTCCTACAATGAGCAGTTCTTC. Translating it yields CASSVGTGSYNEQFF.

The chain has TRBV9 and TRBJ2-5; 7 bases match TRBD1. Germline CDR1 is SGDLS and CDR2 is YYNGEE. The trim removed 3 bases at V and 3 bases at J, leaving 5 bases unmatched. The CDR3 spans 14 residues. CDR3 amino acids: CASSATGTEETQYF. The CDR3 bases are TGTGCCAGCAGCGCGACCGGGACAGAAGAGACCCAGTACTTC.

This clone was detected once. The chain joins TRBV7-2 to TRBJ1-1; possible D gene TRBD1, 6 bases. The V end was cut by 1 base, the J end by 0 bases, with 18 bases between. The CDR3 has 18 amino acids. Germline assignment: CDR1 SGHTA and CDR2 FQGNSA. CDR3: CASSLEGQGRYMNTEAFF. The CDR3 nucleotides read TGTGCCAGCAGCTTAGAAGGGCAGGGGCGTTACATGAACACTGAAGCTTTCTTT.

This chain connects TRBV2 to TRBJ2-7, with 8 bases fitting TRBD1. Trimming cost V 10 bases and J 2 bases; bases outside gene matches: 13. CDR3 length equals 15 residues. Germline loops: CDR1 SNHLY, CDR2 FYNNEI. The CDR3 loop is CAIKVRTGNTYEQYF. In DNA form, the CDR3 reads TGTGCCATCAAAGTTAGGACAGGGAACACCTACGAGCAGTACTTC.